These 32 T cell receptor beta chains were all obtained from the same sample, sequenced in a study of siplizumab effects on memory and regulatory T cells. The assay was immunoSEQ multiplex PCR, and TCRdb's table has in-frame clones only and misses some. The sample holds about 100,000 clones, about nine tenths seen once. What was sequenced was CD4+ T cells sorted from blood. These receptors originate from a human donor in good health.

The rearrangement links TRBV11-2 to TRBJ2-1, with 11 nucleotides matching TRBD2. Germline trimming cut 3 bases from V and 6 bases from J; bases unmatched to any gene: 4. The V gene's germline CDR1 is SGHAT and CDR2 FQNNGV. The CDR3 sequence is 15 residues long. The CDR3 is CASSFVTSGVNEQFF. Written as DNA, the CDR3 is TGTGCCAGCAGCTTCGTGACTAGCGGGGTCAATGAGCAGTTCTTC.

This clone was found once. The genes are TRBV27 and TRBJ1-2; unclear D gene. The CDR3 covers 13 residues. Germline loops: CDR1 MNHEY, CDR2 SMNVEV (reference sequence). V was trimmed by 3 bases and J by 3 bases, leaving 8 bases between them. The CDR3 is CASSFSTYYGYTF. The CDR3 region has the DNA TGTGCCAGCAGTTTCTCGACTTACTATGGCTACACCTTC.

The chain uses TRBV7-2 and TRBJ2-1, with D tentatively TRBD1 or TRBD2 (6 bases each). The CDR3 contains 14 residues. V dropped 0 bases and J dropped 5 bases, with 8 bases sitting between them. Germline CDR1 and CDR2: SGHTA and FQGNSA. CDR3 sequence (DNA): TGTGCCAGCAGCTTAGCGGGGGGCAACAATGAGCAGTTCTTC. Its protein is CASSLAGGNNEQFF.

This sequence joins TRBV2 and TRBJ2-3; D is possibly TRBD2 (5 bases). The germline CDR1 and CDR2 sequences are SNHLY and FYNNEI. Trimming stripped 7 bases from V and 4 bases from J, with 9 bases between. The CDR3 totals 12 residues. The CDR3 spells CASISVADTQYF. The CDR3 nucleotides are TGTGCCAGCATTAGCGTCGCAGATACGCAGTATTTT.

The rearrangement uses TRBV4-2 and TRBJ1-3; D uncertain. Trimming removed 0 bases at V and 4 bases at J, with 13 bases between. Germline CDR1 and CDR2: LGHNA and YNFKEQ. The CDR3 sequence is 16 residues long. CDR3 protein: CASSQDWDLRGNTIYF. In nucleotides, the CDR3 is TGTGCCAGCAGCCAAGATTGGGATTTACGGGGAAACACCATATATTTT.

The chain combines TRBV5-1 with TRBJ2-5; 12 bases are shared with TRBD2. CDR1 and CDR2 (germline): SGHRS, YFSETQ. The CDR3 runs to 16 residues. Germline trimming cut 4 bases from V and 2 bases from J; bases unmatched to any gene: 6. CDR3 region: CASSPGTSGLQETQYF. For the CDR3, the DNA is TGCGCCAGCAGCCCAGGGACTAGCGGGTTACAAGAGACCCAGTACTTC.

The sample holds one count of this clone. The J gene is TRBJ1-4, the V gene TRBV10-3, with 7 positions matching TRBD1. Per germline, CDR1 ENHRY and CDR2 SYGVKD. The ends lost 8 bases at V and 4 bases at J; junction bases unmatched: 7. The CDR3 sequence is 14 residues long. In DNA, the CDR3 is TGTGCCATCGCCGGACAGGCTAATAATGAAAAACTGTTTTTT. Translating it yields CAIAGQANNEKLFF.

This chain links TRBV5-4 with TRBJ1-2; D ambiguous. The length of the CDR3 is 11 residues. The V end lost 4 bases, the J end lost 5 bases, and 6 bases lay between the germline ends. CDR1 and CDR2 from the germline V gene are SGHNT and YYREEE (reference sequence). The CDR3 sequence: CASSLGYGYTF. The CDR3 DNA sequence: TGTGCCAGCAGCCTCGGGTATGGCTACACCTTC.

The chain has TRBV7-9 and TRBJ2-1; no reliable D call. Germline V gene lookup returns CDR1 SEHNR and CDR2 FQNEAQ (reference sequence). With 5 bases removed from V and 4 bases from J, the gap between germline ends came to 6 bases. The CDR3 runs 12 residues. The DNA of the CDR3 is TGTGCCAGCAGCGCTGAGTACAATGAGCAGTTCTTC. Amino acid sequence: CASSAEYNEQFF.

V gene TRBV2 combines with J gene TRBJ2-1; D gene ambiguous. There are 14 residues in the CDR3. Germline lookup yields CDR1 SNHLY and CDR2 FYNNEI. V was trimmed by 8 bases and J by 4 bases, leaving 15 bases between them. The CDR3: CASSATFLYNEQFF. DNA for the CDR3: TGTGCCAGCTCGGCCACTTTTTTATACAATGAGCAGTTCTTC.

CDR3 in amino acids: CASSQGQGNYEQYF. CDR3 in DNA: TGTGCCAGCAGCCAGGGACAGGGAAACTACGAGCAGTACTTC. J is TRBJ2-7 and V is TRBV6-6, with TRBD1 matching 9 bases. CDR3 size: 14 residues. Losses at the gene ends were 6 bases for V and 3 bases for J; bases not matched to a gene: 6. The germline CDR1 and CDR2 sequences are MNHNY and SVGAGI (reference sequence).

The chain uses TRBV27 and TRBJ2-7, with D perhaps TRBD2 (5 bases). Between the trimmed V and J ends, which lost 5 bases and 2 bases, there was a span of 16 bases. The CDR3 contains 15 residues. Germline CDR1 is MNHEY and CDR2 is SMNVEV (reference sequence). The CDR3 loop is CASSTDPGGTYEQYF. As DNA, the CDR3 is TGTGCCAGCAGTACGGACCCAGGAGGAACCTACGAGCAGTACTTC.

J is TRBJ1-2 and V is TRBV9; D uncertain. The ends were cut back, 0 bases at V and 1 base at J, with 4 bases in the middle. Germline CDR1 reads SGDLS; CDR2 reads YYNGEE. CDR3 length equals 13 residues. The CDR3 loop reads CASSVDVNYGYTF. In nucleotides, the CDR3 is TGTGCCAGCAGCGTAGACGTTAACTATGGCTACACCTTC.

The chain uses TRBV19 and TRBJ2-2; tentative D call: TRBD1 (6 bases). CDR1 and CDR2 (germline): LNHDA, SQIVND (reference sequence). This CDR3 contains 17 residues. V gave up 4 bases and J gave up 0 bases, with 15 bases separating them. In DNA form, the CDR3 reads TGTGCCAGTAGTAGAGACACGGACAGTGCGAACACCGGGGAGCTGTTTTTT. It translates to CASSRDTDSANTGELFF.

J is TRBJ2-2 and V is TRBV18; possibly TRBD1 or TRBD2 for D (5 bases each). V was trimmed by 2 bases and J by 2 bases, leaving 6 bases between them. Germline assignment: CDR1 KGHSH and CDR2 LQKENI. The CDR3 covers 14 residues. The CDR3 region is CASSPGTNTGELFF. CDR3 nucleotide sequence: TGTGCCAGCTCACCAGGGACCAACACCGGGGAGCTGTTTTTT.

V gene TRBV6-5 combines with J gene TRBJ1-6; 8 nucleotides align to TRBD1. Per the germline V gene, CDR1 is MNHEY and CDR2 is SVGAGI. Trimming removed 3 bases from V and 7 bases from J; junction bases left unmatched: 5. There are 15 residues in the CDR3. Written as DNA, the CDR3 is TGTGCCAGCAGTTATGGGGACAGGAGGAATTCACCCCTCCACTTT. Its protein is CASSYGDRRNSPLHF.

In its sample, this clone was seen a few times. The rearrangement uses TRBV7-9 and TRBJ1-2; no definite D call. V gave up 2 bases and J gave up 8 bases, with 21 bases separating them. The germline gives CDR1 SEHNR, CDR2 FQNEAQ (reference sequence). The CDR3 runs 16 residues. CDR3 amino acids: CASSLNQVSQGWGYTF. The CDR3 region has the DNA TGTGCCAGCAGCTTAAACCAAGTCAGCCAAGGCTGGGGCTACACCTTC.

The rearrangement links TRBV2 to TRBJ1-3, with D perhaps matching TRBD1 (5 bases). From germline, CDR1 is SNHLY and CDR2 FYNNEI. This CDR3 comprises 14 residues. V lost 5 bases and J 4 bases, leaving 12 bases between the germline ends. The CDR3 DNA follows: TGTGCCAGCAGTTACCGGGACGAGGGAAACACCATATATTTT. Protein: CASSYRDEGNTIYF.

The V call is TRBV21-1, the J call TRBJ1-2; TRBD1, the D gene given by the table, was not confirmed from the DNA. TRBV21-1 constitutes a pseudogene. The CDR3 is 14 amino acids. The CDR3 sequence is CASSKRSRMGRGTF. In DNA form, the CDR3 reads TGTGCCAGCAGCAAAAGAAGCAGGATGGGGCGCGGCACCTTC.

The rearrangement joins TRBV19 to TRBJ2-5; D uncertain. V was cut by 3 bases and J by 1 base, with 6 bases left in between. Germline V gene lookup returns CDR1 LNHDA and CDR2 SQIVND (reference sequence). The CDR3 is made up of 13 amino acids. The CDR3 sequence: CASSIQIQETQYF. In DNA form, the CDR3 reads TGTGCCAGTAGTATTCAAATCCAAGAGACCCAGTACTTC.

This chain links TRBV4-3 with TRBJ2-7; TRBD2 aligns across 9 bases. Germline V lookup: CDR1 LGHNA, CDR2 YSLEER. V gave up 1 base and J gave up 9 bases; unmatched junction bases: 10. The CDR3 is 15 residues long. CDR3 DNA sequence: TGCGCCAGCAGCCAAGTCTTAGCGGGGGCGGATAGGCAGTACTTC. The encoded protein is CASSQVLAGADRQYF.

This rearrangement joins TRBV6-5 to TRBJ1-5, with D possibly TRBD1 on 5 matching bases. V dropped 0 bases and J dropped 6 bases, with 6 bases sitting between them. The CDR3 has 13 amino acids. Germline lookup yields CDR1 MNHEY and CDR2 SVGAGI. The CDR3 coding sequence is TGTGCCAGCAGTTACTCGAGGGGTCAGCCCCAGCATTTT. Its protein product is CASSYSRGQPQHF.

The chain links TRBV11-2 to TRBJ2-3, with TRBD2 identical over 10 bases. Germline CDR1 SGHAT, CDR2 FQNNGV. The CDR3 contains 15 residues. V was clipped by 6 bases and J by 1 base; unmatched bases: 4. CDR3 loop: CASSDGLAGTDTQYF. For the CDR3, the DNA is TGTGCCAGCAGTGATGGACTAGCGGGCACAGATACGCAGTATTTT.

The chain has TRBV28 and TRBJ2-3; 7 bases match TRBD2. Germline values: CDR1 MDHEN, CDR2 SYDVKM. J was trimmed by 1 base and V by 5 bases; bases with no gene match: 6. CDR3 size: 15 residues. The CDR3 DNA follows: TGTGCCAGCAGTCGGGGGGTAGGCGGCACAGATACGCAGTATTTT. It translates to CASSRGVGGTDTQYF.

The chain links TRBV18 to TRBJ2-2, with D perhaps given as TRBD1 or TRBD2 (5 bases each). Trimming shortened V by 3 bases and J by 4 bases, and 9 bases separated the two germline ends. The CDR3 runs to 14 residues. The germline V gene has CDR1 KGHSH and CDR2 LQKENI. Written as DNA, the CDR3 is TGTGCCAGCTCACCGGCAGGGACCACCGGGGAGCTGTTTTTT. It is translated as CASSPAGTTGELFF.

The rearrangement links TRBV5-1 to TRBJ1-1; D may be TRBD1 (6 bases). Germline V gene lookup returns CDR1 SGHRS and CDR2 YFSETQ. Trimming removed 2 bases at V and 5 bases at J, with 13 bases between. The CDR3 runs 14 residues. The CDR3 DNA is TGCGCCAGCAGCTTTTCAGGGGAAATAACTGAAGCTTTCTTT. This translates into CASSFSGEITEAFF.

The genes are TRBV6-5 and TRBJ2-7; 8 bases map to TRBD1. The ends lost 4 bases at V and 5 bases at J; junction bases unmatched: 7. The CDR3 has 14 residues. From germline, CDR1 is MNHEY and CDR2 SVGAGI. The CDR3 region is CASSLTGVFHEQYF. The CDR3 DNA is TGTGCCAGCAGTTTGACAGGGGTTTTCCACGAGCAGTACTTC.

The CDR3: CAHRGNTEAFF. The CDR3 DNA reads TGTGCCCACCGGGGCAACACTGAAGCTTTCTTT. This sequence joins TRBV6-1 and TRBJ1-1; perhaps TRBD1 as D (5 bases). CDR1 MNHNS and CDR2 SASEGT come from the germline V gene. This CDR3 has 11 residues. V was pared by 11 bases and J by 2 bases, with 9 bases between.

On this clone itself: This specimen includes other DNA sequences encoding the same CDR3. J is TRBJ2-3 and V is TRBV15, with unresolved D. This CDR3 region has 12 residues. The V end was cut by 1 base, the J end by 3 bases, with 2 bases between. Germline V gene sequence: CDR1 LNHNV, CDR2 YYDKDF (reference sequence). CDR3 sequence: CATSRGTDTQYF. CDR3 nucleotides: TGTGCCACCAGCAGAGGGACAGATACGCAGTATTTT.

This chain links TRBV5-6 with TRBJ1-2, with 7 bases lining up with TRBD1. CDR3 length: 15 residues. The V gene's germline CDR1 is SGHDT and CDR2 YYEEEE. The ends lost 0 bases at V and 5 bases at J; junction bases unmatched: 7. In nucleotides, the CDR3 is TGTGCCAGCAGCTTGGCCGCCCCAGGGGGGTATGGCTACACCTTC. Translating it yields CASSLAAPGGYGYTF.

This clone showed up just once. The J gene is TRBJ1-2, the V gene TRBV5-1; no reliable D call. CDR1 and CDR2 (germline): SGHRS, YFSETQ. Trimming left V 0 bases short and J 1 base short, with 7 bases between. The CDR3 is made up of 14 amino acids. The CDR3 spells CASSLDPYNYGYTF. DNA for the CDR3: TGCGCCAGCAGCTTGGATCCGTATAACTATGGCTACACCTTC.

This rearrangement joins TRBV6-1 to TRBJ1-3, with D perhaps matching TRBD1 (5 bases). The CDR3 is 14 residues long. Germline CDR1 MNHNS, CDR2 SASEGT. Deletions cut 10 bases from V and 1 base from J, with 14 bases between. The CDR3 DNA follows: TGTGCCACCCTTTGGGGGGGTTCTGGAAACACCATATATTTT. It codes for CATLWGGSGNTIYF.